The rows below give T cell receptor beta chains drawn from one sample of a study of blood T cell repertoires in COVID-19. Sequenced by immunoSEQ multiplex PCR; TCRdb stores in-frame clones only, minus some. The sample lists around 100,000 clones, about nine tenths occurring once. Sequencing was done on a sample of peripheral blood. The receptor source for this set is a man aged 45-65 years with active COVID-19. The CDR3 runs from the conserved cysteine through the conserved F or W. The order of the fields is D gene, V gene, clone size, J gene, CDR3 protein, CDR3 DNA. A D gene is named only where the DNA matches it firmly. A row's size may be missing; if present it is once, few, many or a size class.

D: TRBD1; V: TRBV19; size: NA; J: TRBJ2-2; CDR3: CASSPTGANTGELFF; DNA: TGTGCCAGTAGTCCTACAGGGGCGAACACCGGGGAGCTGTTTTTT
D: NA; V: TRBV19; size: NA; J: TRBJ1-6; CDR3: CASSISRAASYNSPLHF; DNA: TGTGCCAGTAGTATTTCCAGGGCGGCCTCCTATAATTCACCCCTCCACTTT
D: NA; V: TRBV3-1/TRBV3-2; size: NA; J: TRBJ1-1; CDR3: CASSQYAIPEAFF; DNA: TGTGCCAGCAGCCAATATGCGATTCCTGAAGCTTTCTTT
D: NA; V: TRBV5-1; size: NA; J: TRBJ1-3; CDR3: CASSLGPTASGNTIYF; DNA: TGCGCCAGCAGCTTGGGCCCGACAGCTTCTGGAAACACCATATATTTT
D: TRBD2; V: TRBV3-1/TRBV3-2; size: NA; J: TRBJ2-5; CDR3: CASSQEVGASGAVQETQYF; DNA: TGTGCCAGCAGCCAAGAGGTAGGGGCTAGCGGGGCCGTTCAAGAGACCCAGTACTTC
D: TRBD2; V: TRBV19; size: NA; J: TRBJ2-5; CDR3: CASSKSGKQTQYF; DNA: TGTGCCAGTAGTAAAAGCGGGAAACAGACCCAGTACTTC
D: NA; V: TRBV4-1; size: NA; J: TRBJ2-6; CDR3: CASSQSSGANVLTF; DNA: TGCGCCAGCAGCCAGTCATCTGGGGCCAACGTCCTGACTTTC
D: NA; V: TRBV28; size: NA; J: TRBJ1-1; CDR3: CASHIQGSSEAFF; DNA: TGTGCCAGTCATATCCAGGGCAGCTCTGAAGCTTTCTTT
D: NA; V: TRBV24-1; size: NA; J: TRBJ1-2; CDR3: CATSDQVANYGYTF; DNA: TGTGCCACCAGTGATCAGGTAGCTAACTATGGCTACACCTTC
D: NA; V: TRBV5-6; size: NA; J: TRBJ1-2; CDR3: CASSLGAGQLNYGYTF; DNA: TGTGCCAGCAGCTTGGGGGCAGGGCAACTTAACTATGGCTACACCTTC
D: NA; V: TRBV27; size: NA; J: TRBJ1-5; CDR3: CASSLTLLQPQHF; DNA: TGTGCCAGCAGTTTGACTCTACTCCAGCCCCAGCATTTT
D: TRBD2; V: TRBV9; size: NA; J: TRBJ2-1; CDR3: CASSALTSGAARQFF; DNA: TGTGCCAGCAGCGCTCTGACTAGCGGGGCGGCTAGGCAGTTCTTC
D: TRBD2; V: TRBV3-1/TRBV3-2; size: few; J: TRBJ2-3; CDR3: CASSHRLAGGTDTQYF; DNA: TGTGCCAGCAGCCACCGACTAGCGGGGGGCACAGATACGCAGTATTTT
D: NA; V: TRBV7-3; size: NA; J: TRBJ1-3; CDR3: CASSSGNTIYF; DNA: TGTGCCAGTAGCTCTGGAAACACCATATATTTT
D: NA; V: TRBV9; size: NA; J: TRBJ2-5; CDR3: CASSVGQGLQETQYF; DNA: TGTGCCAGCAGCGTAGGGCAGGGCCTCCAAGAGACCCAGTACTTC
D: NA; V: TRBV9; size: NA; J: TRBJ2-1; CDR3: CASSVQWRARNEQFF; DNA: TGTGCCAGCAGCGTACAGTGGAGGGCCCGAAATGAGCAGTTCTTC
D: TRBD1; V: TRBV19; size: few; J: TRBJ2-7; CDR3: CASSMTGGTYEQYF; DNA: TGTGCCAGTAGTATGACAGGGGGGACCTACGAGCAGTACTTC
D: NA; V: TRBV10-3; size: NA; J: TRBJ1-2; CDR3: CAASGDSNYGYTF; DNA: TGTGCCGCCTCGGGGGACTCCAACTATGGCTACACCTTC
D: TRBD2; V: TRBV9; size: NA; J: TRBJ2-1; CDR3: CASSVAGTSGYNEQFF; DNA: TGTGCCAGCAGCGTAGCAGGGACTAGCGGTTACAATGAGCAGTTCTTC
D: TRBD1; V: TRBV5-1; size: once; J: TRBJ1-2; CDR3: CASSFGSDRAYGYTF; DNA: TGCGCCAGCAGCTTCGGGTCGGACAGGGCCTATGGCTACACCTTC
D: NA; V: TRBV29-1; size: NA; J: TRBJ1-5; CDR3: CSVGGYSNQPQHF; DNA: TGCAGCGTGGGGGGATATAGCAATCAGCCCCAGCATTTT
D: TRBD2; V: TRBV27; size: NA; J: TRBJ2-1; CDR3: CVSSPYLAGVDNRINNEQFF; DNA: TGTGTCAGCAGCCCCTACTTAGCGGGAGTAGACAATCGGATAAACAATGAGCAGTTCTTC
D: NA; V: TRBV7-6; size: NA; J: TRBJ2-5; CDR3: CASSHGSVLEETQYF; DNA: TGTGCCAGCAGCCACGGGAGTGTATTGGAAGAGACCCAGTACTTC
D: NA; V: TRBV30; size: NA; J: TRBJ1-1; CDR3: CAWRHQGTSTEAFF; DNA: TGTGCCTGGAGGCACCAGGGGACGAGTACTGAAGCTTTCTTT